The TCR beta chain under discussion was sequenced for a study of cytomegalovirus exposure and HLA in healthy donors. PCR employed 60 Vbeta and 13 Jbeta primers. Libraries were prepared by immunoSEQ multiplex PCR; TCRdb keeps only in-frame clonotypes and omits some of them. This sample has under 150,000 clones, with around 72% found just once. The CDR3 loop spans 15 amino acids. J was trimmed by 4 bases and V by 5 bases; bases with no gene match: 9. Per the germline V gene, CDR1 is SGHVS and CDR2 is FNYEAQ. Sample: PBMCs. The source is a middle-aged man in good health and CMV-seronegative. The V gene is TRBV7-6, the J gene TRBJ1-2, with 8 bases aligning to TRBD1. This CDR3 reads CASSPQGARVYGYTF. Written as DNA, the CDR3 is TGTGCCAGCAGCCCGCAGGGGGCGCGTGTCTATGGCTACACCTTC.